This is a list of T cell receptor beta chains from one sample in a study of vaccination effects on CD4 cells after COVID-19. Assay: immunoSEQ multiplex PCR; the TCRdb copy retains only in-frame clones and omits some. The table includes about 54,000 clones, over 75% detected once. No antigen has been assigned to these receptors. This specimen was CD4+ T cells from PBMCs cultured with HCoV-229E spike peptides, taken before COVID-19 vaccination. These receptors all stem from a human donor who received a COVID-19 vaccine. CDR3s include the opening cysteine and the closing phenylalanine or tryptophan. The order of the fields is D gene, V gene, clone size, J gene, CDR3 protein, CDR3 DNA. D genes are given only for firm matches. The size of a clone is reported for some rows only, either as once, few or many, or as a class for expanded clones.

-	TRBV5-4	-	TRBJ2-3	CASSLPGGQDTQYF	TGTGCCAGCAGCTTGCCGGGGGGACAAGATACGCAGTATTTT
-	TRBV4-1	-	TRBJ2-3	CASSQVGVADTQYF	TGCGCCAGCAGCCAAGTAGGGGTGGCAGATACGCAGTATTTT
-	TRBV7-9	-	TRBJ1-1	CASSLKPGGNDYTEAFF	TGTGCCAGCAGCTTAAAACCCGGGGGGAATGATTACACTGAAGCTTTCTTT
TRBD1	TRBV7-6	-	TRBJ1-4	CASSFRLTGDGEKLFF	TGTGCCAGCAGCTTTCGGTTAACAGGGGACGGGGAAAAACTGTTTTTT
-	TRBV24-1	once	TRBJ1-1	CATSAEGQGRTEAFF	TGTGCCACCAGTGCCGAAGGTCAGGGTAGGACTGAAGCTTTCTTT
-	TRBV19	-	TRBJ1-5	CASSAQALGSNQPQHF	TGTGCCAGTAGTGCTCAGGCACTGGGGAGCAATCAGCCCCAGCATTTT
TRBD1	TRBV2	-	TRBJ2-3	CASSDRGRDTQYF	TGTGCCAGCAGTGACAGGGGGCGCGATACGCAGTATTTT
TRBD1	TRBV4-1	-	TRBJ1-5	CASSQDGTGGQPQHF	TGCGCCAGCAGCCAAGATGGGACAGGGGGGCAGCCCCAGCATTTT
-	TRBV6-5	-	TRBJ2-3	CASSYSGGTGGDTQYF	TGTGCCAGCAGTTACTCCGGCGGAACTGGAGGGGATACGCAGTATTTT
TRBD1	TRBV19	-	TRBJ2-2	CASSTRQGNTGELFF	TGTGCCAGTAGTACCAGACAGGGGAACACCGGGGAGCTGTTTTTT
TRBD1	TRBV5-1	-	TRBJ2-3	CASSGDRWEYF	TGCGCCAGCAGCGGGGACAGATGGGAGTATTTT
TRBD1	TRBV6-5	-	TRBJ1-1	CASSYSGTATEAFF	TGTGCCAGCAGTTACTCCGGGACAGCCACTGAAGCTTTCTTT
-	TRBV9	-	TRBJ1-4	CASSVAGGFATNEKLFF	TGTGCCAGCAGCGTTGCGGGGGGATTTGCAACTAATGAAAAACTGTTTTTT
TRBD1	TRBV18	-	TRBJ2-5	CASSPRDRAQETQYF	TGTGCCAGCTCACCAAGGGACAGGGCCCAAGAGACCCAGTACTTC
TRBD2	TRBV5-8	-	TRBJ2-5	CASSLGLAGGQKTQYF	TGTGCCAGCAGCTTGGGACTAGCGGGGGGGCAAAAGACCCAGTACTTC
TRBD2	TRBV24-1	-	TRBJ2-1	CATSEPGGAHNEQFF	TGTGCCACCAGTGAGCCCGGGGGGGCCCACAATGAGCAGTTCTTC
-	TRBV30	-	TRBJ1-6	CAWSVGRHGLGLSAPLHF	TGTGCCTGGAGTGTAGGACGCCATGGGCTGGGGTTAAGCGCACCCCTCCACTTT
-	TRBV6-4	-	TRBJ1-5	CASSETPNQPQHF	TGTGCCAGCAGTGAAACGCCCAATCAGCCCCAGCATTTT
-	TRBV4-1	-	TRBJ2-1	CASSRRIGDRPGDEQFF	TGCGCCAGCAGCCGCAGAATAGGGGACCGACCAGGCGATGAGCAGTTCTTC
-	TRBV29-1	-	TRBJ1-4	CSVEDMYDEKLFF	TGCAGCGTTGAGGACATGTACGATGAAAAACTGTTTTTT
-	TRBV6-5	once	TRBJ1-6	CASRKTDNGSPLHF	TGTGCCAGCAGAAAGACGGATAACGGGTCACCCCTCCACTTT
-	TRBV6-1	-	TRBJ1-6	CASSEFRIGDSPLHF	TGTGCCAGCAGTGAATTTCGTATTGGTGATTCACCCCTCCACTTT
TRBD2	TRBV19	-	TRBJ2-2	CASSRLAGPTGELFF	TGTGCCAGTAGTCGGCTAGCGGGGCCCACCGGGGAGCTGTTTTTT
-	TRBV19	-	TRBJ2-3	CASSMRPAGTDTQYF	TGTGCCAGTAGTATGAGGCCGGCGGGCACAGATACGCAGTATTTT
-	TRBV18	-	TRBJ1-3	CASSPLDSLPGNTIYF	TGTGCCAGCTCACCCCTGGACAGTCTTCCTGGAAACACCATATATTTT
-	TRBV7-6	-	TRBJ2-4	CASSPISGRLAKNIQYF	TGTGCCAGCAGCCCCATCTCGGGGCGATTAGCCAAAAACATTCAGTACTTC
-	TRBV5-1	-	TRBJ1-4	CASSLDGLNEKLFF	TGCGCCAGCAGCTTAGACGGCCTTAATGAAAAACTGTTTTTT
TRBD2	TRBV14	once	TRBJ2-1	CASSQVPAGPPGEQFF	TGTGCCAGCAGCCAAGTCCCAGCGGGGCCCCCTGGTGAGCAGTTCTTC
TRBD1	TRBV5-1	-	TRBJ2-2	CASSPRTGSLTGELFF	TGCGCCAGCAGCCCAAGGACAGGGAGCCTCACCGGGGAGCTGTTTTTT
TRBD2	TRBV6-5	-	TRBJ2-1	CASSYGGVAGKGEQFF	TGTGCCAGCAGTTACGGAGGGGTAGCGGGGAAAGGTGAGCAGTTCTTC
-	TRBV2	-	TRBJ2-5	CASSGSRQETQYF	TGTGCCAGCAGTGGATCACGACAAGAGACCCAGTACTTC
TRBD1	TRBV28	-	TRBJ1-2	CASSGTGPANYGYTF	TGTGCCAGCAGCGGGACAGGGCCAGCTAACTATGGCTACACCTTC
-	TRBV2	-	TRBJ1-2	CASSEVEVDYGYTF	TGTGCCAGCAGTGAGGTGGAGGTGGACTATGGCTACACCTTC
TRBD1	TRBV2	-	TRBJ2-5	CASSGPGGSYETQYF	TGTGCCAGCAGTGGACCAGGGGGCAGCTATGAGACCCAGTACTTC
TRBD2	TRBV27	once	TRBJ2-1	CASSFPIAGGDYNEQFF	TGTGCCAGCAGTTTCCCGATAGCGGGGGGCGACTACAATGAGCAGTTCTTC
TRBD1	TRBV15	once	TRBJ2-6	CATSSGTAGANVLTF	TGTGCCACCAGCTCCGGGACAGCGGGGGCCAACGTCCTGACTTTC
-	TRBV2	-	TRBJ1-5	CASSEAPSNQPQHF	TGTGCCAGCAGTGAAGCACCGAGCAATCAGCCCCAGCATTTT